Reported below is one TCR beta chain. Its target is not known. Read sequence stops 3 residues before the CDR3 end, and the germline J gene provides the missing end. This CDR3 has 14 residues. The V gene end was trimmed by 2 bases and the J gene end by 4 bases; junction bases not matched to a gene: 4. The germline gives CDR1 SQVTM, CDR2 ANQGSEA. Some clones are missing from TCRdb's copy, which holds only in-frame ones; the method was immunoSEQ multiplex PCR. This sample contains about 36,000 clones. These data come from a study of T cells in women clearing cervical HPV infection. Study outcomes and limitations: Timing of associations relative to infection is unclear; T-cell subsets were not isolated.

The sequenced sample consisted of blood buffy coat. The source of this sequence is a woman aged 18-70 years with a cervical HPV16 infection that either progressed to CIN3+ or cleared (not recorded which). This chain connects TRBV29-1 to TRBJ2-1, with 8 bases that match TRBD1. The CDR3 region is CSVETGQGYNEQFF. The sequenced CDR3 bases are TGCAGCGTTGAAACCGGACAGGGATACAATGAG.